This entry lists 9 T cell receptor beta chains sequenced from one sample in a study of blood T cell repertoires in COVID-19. Profiling relied on immunoSEQ multiplex PCR, and the TCRdb table lists in-frame clones only, not all of them. The sample records 130,000 to 150,000 clones, approximately 83% being singletons. Sample: peripheral blood. Source of these receptors: a woman aged 55-70 years with COVID-19, enrolled during active disease.

This clone was observed once. The chain carries TRBV30 and TRBJ2-5; 14 nucleotides agree with TRBD2. The V segment lost 3 bases and the J segment 11 bases; nucleotides outside the gene matches: 8. CDR1 GTSNPN and CDR2 SVGIG come from the germline V gene (reference sequence). The CDR3 runs to 14 residues. In DNA form, the CDR3 reads TGTGCCTGGAGCCTGACTAGCGGGGGGGTCGGGCAGTACTTC. Its protein is CAWSLTSGGVGQYF.

V is TRBV6-5 and J is TRBJ1-2; TRBD1 aligns across 7 bases. With V trimmed by 2 bases and J by 3 bases, 0 bases remained unmatched. CDR3 size: 13 residues. The germline gives CDR1 MNHEY, CDR2 SVGAGI. This chain's CDR3 is CASSYGQDYGYTF. CDR3 nucleotide sequence: TGTGCCAGCAGTTACGGACAGGACTATGGCTACACCTTC.

CDR3 residues: CASSSAISGANVLTF. CDR3 sequence (DNA): TGTGCCAGCAGCTCCGCGATCTCTGGGGCCAACGTCCTGACTTTC. V gene TRBV3-1 (or the pseudogene TRBV3-2) combines with J gene TRBJ2-6; D not certain. CDR1 and CDR2 from the germline V gene are LGHDT and YNNKEL (reference sequence). V was pared by 5 bases and J by 0 bases, with 8 bases between. The CDR3 has 15 residues.

This clone came up a few times. This chain uses TRBV29-1 with TRBJ1-1; no clear D. This CDR3 is 14 amino acids long. Trimming removed 5 bases from V and 4 bases from J, with 17 bases in between. Germline assignment: CDR1 SQVTM and CDR2 ANQGSEA. DNA for the CDR3: TGCAGCGTTAAGGGAGGAGGGCTTGGCACTGAAGCTTTCTTT. Encoded protein: CSVKGGGLGTEAFF.

The J gene is TRBJ1-1, the V gene TRBV4-2; TRBD1 aligns across 7 bases. The CDR3 consists of 15 residues. CDR1 LGHNA and CDR2 YNFKEQ come from the germline V gene. The V segment lost 0 bases and the J segment 5 bases; nucleotides outside the gene matches: 6. The CDR3 sequence is CASSQDLPGGTEAFF. The CDR3 DNA follows: TGTGCCAGCAGCCAAGATCTTCCAGGGGGAACTGAAGCTTTCTTT.

J is TRBJ2-5 and V is TRBV5-1; TRBD1 might be the D (5 bases). The CDR3 length is 17 residues. CDR1 and CDR2 from the germline V gene are SGHRS and YFSETQ. Trimming took 6 bases from V and 3 from J, leaving 24 bases between them. The CDR3 sequence: CASTRRTAGQEEETQYF. Here the CDR3 DNA reads TGCGCCAGCACCCGACGAACGGCCGGACAAGAAGAAGAGACCCAGTACTTC.

This clone was observed once. The chain carries TRBV5-6 and TRBJ1-5; tentatively, D is TRBD1 (5 bases). Trimming left V 7 bases short and J 3 bases short, with 17 bases between. Germline lookup yields CDR1 SGHDT and CDR2 YYEEEE. This CDR3 is 15 amino acids long. The CDR3 is CASRLWSRVNQPQHF. The CDR3 DNA follows: TGTGCCAGCCGCCTCTGGTCCAGGGTCAATCAGCCCCAGCATTTT.

CDR3 sequence: CASSQDGFGTSNEKLFF. CDR3 in DNA: TGTGCCAGCAGCCAAGATGGGTTCGGGACTTCTAATGAAAAACTGTTTTTT. This chain uses TRBV4-2 with TRBJ1-4, with D possibly being TRBD1 (5 bases). V was cut by 0 bases and J by 3 bases, with 14 bases left in between. Germline V lookup: CDR1 LGHNA, CDR2 YNFKEQ. CDR3 length equals 17 residues.

The rearrangement joins TRBV7-9 to TRBJ1-1; 7 nucleotides align to TRBD1. Germline lookup yields CDR1 SEHNR and CDR2 FQNEAQ (reference sequence). The junction had 4 bases not matched to a gene; V was cut back by 2 bases and J by 7 bases. CDR3 length equals 13 residues. CDR3 in DNA: TGTGCCAGCAGCTTAACAGGGGCCTTTGAAGCTTTCTTT. Its translation is CASSLTGAFEAFF.